What follows is one T cell receptor (beta chain) and its context. Its antigen is currently unknown. The CDR3 extends over 16 amino acids. J gave up 7 bases and V 5 bases, and 11 bases lay outside the gene matches. The germline CDR1 and CDR2 sequences are SEHNR and FQNEAQ (reference sequence). This specimen comes from a study of cytomegalovirus exposure and HLA in healthy donors. 60 Vbeta and 13 Jbeta primers were used in PCR. TCRdb's copy holds only in-frame clones and misses some; the assay was immunoSEQ multiplex PCR. Of 150,000 to 170,000 clones detected, 65% to 85% appear once; the ten largest clones hold roughly 2.8%. Whole-study findings and limits: Follow-up analysis later connected one missense variant in DCLRE1C with trimming of TCR beta V- and J-genes. In a later analysis, most CMV-associated TCR beta chains appeared HLA-restricted.

What was sequenced was PBMCs. This receptor was taken from a man between 18 and 35 years old in good health and CMV-seronegative. The chain links TRBV7-9 to TRBJ1-4; TRBD1 matches 9 bases. The CDR3 DNA reads as TGTGCCAGCAGCCAGTTAAGGACAGGGGCGGCTGAAAAACTGTTTTTT. Translating it yields CASSQLRTGAAEKLFF. The full variable domain, rest sourced from reference TRBV7-9 and TRBJ1-4, is DTGVSQNPRHKITKRGQNVTFRCDPISEHNRLYWYRQTLGQGPEFLTYFQNEAQLEKSRLLSDRFSAERPKGSFSTLEIQRTEQGDSAMYLCASSQLRTGAAEKLFFGSGTQLSVL.